This TCR beta chain is drawn from a study of T cell repertoires in cytomegalovirus infection. Looking at the study overall: CMV epitopes in the study were HLA-C-restricted (recently identified) and HLA-B-restricted (well studied). Public TCR beta signatures provided an indication of both CMV infection and a matching HLA type.

The table lists this clonotype with a few counts. As yet, its antigen is unknown. TCRdb re-called the reads through MiXCR, storing one row per CDR3 protein. The profile shows about 500,000 distinct CDR3 sequences, 33% of them singletons. General study results and limits: Clonotypes of TCR beta that were HLA-C-restricted and CMV-specific dominated the ex vivo response. Pooled public TCR beta family frequency picked out CMV carriers with the relevant HLA.

V was pared by 4 bases and J by 6 bases, with 17 bases between. Per germline, CDR1 SEHNR and CDR2 FQNEAQ (reference sequence). The CDR3 runs to 15 residues. The sequence came from a human donor in good health (CMV status not recorded). Some clones in this sample may be carry-over from other donors' samples. The sample here was cultured PBMCs, taken from culture after CMV antigen stimulation. V is TRBV7-9 and J is TRBJ2-3, with D hard to call. The CDR3: CASSYESGRADTQYF. DNA for the CDR3: TGTGCCAGCAGCTACGAGTCCGGACGTGCGGATACGCAGTATTTT.